Listed below are T cell receptor beta chains from one sample, sequenced in a study of early T cells in non-severe SARS-CoV-2 infection. MiXCR, run by TCRdb on the 5' RACE reads, gives a single entry per CDR3 protein. Among 50,000 to 65,000 distinct CDR3 sequences, around 7.7% were seen once, and the ten largest hold about 10%. The sequencing here drew on whole blood, taken at baseline. The source of these receptors is an adult who was a healthcare worker with PCR-confirmed SARS-CoV-2 infection or an uninfected control (not recorded which). The CDR3 runs from the conserved cysteine through the conserved F or W. A D gene is named only where the DNA matches it firmly. A clone size is listed for some rows: how often the clone was seen (once, few, many), or a class if it is expanded.

CDR3 protein: CASSLTQGNEQFF
CDR3 DNA: TGTGCCAGCAGCTTAACCCAAGGTAACGAGCAGTTCTTC
V gene: TRBV7-2
D gene: .
clone size: many
J gene: TRBJ2-1

CDR3 protein: CASSHTRDRGPDTQYF
CDR3 DNA: TGTGCCAGCAGCCATACTCGGGACAGGGGACCAGATACGCAGTATTTT
V gene: TRBV7-9
D gene: TRBD1
clone size: many
J gene: TRBJ2-3

CDR3 protein: CSARPGLAGVLDEQFF
CDR3 DNA: TGCAGTGCGAGACCGGGACTAGCGGGAGTTTTAGATGAGCAGTTCTTC
V gene: TRBV20-1
D gene: TRBD2
clone size: many
J gene: TRBJ2-1

CDR3 protein: CASSTDSYEQYF
CDR3 DNA: TGTGCCAGCTCAACCGATTCCTACGAGCAGTACTTC
V gene: TRBV18
D gene: .
clone size: many
J gene: TRBJ2-7

CDR3 protein: CSVVDYEQYF
CDR3 DNA: TGCAGCGTCGTGGACTACGAGCAGTACTTC
V gene: TRBV29-1
D gene: .
clone size: .
J gene: TRBJ2-7

CDR3 protein: CASSLAGTQETQYF
CDR3 DNA: TGTGCCAGCAGTTTAGCAGGAACACAAGAGACCCAGTACTTC
V gene: TRBV28
D gene: .
clone size: many
J gene: TRBJ2-5

CDR3 protein: CASTEGLKVSTDTQYF
CDR3 DNA: TGTGCCAGCACCGAGGGCCTTAAGGTGTCCACAGATACGCAGTATTTT
V gene: TRBV5-5
D gene: .
clone size: few
J gene: TRBJ2-3

CDR3 protein: CASSEGAGGQPQHF
CDR3 DNA: TGTGCCAGCAGTGAAGGGGCAGGGGGACAGCCCCAGCATTTT
V gene: TRBV2
D gene: TRBD1
clone size: many
J gene: TRBJ1-5

CDR3 protein: CASSILAGSSYEQYF
CDR3 DNA: TGTGCCAGCAGTATTTTAGCGGGATCTTCCTACGAGCAGTACTTC
V gene: TRBV16
D gene: TRBD2
clone size: few
J gene: TRBJ2-7

CDR3 protein: CASSEYTRGGVNYGYTF
CDR3 DNA: TGTGCCAGCAGTGAATATACTAGGGGAGGAGTTAACTATGGCTACACCTTC
V gene: TRBV25-1
D gene: .
clone size: .
J gene: TRBJ1-2

CDR3 protein: CASSLFETQYF
CDR3 DNA: TGTGCCAGCAGCTTATTTGAGACCCAGTACTTC
V gene: TRBV7-9
D gene: .
clone size: many
J gene: TRBJ2-5

CDR3 protein: CASSSNSIEETQYF
CDR3 DNA: TGTGCCAGCAGCTCAAATTCGATAGAAGAGACCCAGTACTTC
V gene: TRBV6-5
D gene: .
clone size: .
J gene: TRBJ2-5

CDR3 protein: CASSHSGLAAHNEQFF
CDR3 DNA: TGTGCCAGCAGCCATTCAGGACTAGCGGCACACAATGAGCAGTTCTTC
V gene: TRBV7-6
D gene: TRBD2
clone size: .
J gene: TRBJ2-1

CDR3 protein: CASRGTGNNQPQHF
CDR3 DNA: TGTGCCAGCAGGGGGACAGGAAACAATCAGCCCCAGCATTTT
V gene: TRBV12-3/TRBV12-4
D gene: TRBD1
clone size: many
J gene: TRBJ1-5